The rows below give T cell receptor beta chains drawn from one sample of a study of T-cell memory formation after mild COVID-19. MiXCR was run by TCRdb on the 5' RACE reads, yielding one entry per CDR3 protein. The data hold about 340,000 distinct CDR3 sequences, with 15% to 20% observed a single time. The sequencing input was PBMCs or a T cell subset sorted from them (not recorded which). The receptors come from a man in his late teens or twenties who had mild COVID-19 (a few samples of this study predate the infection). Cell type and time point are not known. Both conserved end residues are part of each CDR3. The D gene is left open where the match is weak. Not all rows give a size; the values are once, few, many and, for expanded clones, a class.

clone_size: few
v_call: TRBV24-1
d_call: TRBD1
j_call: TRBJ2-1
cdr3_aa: CATGPGTGDEQFF
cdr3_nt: TGTGCCACCGGTCCCGGGACAGGGGATGAGCAGTTCTTC

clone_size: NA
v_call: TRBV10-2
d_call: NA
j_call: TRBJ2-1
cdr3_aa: CATLRGPMYNEQFF
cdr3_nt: TGCGCCACCCTGCGGGGGCCAATGTACAATGAGCAGTTCTTC

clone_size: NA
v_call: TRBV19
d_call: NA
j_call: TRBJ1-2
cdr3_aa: CASSIEGRQSYGYTF
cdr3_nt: TGTGCCAGTAGTATAGAAGGACGGCAGAGCTATGGCTACACCTTC

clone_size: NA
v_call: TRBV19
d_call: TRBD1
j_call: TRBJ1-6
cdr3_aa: CASSRFQGATPLHF
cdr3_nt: TGTGCCAGTAGTAGATTCCAGGGGGCTACACCCCTCCACTTT

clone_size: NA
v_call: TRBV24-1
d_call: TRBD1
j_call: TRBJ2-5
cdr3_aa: CATSDFGDSDQETQYF
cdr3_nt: TGTGCCACCAGTGATTTTGGGGACAGTGACCAAGAGACCCAGTACTTC

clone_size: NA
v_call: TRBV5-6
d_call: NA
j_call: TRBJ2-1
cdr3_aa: CASSLLYNEQFF
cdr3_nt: TGTGCCAGCAGCTTGTTATACAATGAGCAGTTCTTC

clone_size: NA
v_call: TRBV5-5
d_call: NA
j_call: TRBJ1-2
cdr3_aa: CASSVEGGRGYTF
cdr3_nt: TGTGCCAGCAGCGTTGAAGGGGGGAGAGGCTACACCTTC

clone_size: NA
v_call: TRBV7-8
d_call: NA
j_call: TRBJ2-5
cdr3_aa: CASSLLSYRETQYF
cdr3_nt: TGTGCCAGCAGCCTCCTTAGTTACCGAGAGACCCAGTACTTC

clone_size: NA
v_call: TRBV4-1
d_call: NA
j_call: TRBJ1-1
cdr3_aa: CASSQVGQGNTEAFF
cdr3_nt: TGCGCCAGCAGCCAAGTGGGGCAGGGGAACACTGAAGCTTTCTTT

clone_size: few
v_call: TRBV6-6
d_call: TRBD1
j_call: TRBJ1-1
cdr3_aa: CASSSWQGDTEAFF
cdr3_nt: TGTGCCAGCAGTTCATGGCAGGGGGACACTGAAGCTTTCTTT

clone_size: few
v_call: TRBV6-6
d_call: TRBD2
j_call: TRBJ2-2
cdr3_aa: CASIPSGGNTGELFF
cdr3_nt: TGTGCCAGCATCCCTAGCGGGGGGAACACCGGGGAGCTGTTTTTT

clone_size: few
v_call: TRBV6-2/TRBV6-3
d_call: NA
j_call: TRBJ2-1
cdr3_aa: CASSYLAGAYNEQFF
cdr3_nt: TGTGCCAGCAGTTACCTGGCAGGGGCCTACAATGAGCAGTTCTTC

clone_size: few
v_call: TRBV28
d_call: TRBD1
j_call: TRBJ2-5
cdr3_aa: CASIEGQKETQYF
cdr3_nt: TGTGCCAGCATCGAGGGACAGAAAGAGACCCAGTACTTC

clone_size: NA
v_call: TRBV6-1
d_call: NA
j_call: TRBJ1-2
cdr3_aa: CASTFWDYGYTF
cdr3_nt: TGTGCCAGCACCTTTTGGGACTATGGCTACACCTTC

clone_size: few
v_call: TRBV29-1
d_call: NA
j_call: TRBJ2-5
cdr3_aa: CSVAGKMGKEPQYF
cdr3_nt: TGCAGCGTTGCGGGGAAGATGGGCAAAGAACCCCAGTACTTC

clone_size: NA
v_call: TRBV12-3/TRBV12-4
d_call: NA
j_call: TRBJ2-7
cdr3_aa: CASSFSTLGEQYF
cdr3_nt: TGTGCCAGCAGTTTCTCTACTTTGGGCGAGCAGTACTTC

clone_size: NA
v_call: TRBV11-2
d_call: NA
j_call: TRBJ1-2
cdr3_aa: CASSLASTGKGYTF
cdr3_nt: TGTGCCAGCAGCTTAGCCTCTACAGGGAAGGGCTACACCTTC

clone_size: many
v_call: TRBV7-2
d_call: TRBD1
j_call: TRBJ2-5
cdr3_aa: CASSPGQGLETQYF
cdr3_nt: TGTGCCAGCAGCCCTGGACAGGGGTTAGAGACCCAGTACTTC

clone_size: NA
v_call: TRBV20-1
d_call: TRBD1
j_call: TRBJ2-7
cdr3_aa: CSARDPSGTGDEQYF
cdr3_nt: TGCAGTGCTAGAGACCCATCCGGGACAGGGGATGAGCAGTACTTC

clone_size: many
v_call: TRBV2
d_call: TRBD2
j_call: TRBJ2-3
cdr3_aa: CASRLAGGTDTQYF
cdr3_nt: TGTGCCAGCAGACTAGCGGGGGGCACAGATACGCAGTATTTT

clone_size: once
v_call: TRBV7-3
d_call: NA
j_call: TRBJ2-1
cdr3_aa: CASSFRGGNEQFF
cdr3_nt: TGTGCCAGCAGCTTCCGTGGGGGCAATGAGCAGTTCTTC

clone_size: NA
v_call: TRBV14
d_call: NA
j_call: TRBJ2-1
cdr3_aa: CASSQEDSANEQFF
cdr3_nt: TGTGCCAGCAGCCAAGAAGACAGCGCTAATGAGCAGTTCTTC

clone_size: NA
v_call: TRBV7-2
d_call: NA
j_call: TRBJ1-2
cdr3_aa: CASSLDWGADYGYTF
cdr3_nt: TGTGCCAGCAGCTTAGACTGGGGGGCGGACTATGGCTACACCTTC

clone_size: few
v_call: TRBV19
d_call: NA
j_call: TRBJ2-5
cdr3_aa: CASSIKLLQETQYF
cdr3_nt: TGTGCCAGTAGTATAAAGCTTCTACAAGAGACCCAGTACTTC

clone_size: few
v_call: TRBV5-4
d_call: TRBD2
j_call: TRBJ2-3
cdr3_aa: CASNPSVGGTTDTQYF
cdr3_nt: TGTGCCAGCAACCCTTCTGTCGGGGGGACCACAGATACGCAGTATTTT

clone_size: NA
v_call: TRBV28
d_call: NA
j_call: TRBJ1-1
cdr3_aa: CASGGGGGTEAFF
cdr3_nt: TGTGCCAGCGGGGGGGGCGGCGGCACTGAAGCTTTCTTT

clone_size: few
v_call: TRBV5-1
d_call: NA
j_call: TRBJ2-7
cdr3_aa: CASSFTETYEQYF
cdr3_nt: TGCGCCAGCAGCTTCACAGAAACCTACGAGCAGTACTTC

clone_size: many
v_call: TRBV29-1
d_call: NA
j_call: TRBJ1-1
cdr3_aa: CSAPQNRVSFF
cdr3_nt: TGCAGCGCCCCTCAGAACAGGGTTTCTTTCTTT

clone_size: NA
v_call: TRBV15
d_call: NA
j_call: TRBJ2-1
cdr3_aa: CATSRDVGYGGDEQFF
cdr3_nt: TGTGCCACCAGCAGAGATGTCGGGTACGGGGGAGATGAGCAGTTCTTC

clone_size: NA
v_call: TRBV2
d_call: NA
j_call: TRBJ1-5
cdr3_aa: CASGLGSSNQPQHF
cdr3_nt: TGTGCCAGTGGACTAGGTTCGAGCAATCAGCCCCAGCATTTT

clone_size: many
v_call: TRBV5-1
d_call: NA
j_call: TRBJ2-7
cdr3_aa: CASSFDGFCEQYF
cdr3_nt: TGCGCCAGCAGCTTCGATGGGTTTTGCGAGCAGTACTTC

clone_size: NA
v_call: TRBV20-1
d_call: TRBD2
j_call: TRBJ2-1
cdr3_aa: CSALSGGLAGDDEQFF
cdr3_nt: TGCAGTGCATTATCCGGGGGACTAGCGGGGGACGATGAGCAGTTCTTC

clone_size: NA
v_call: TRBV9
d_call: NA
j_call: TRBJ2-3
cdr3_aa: CASSPGASSTDTQYF
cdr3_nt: TGTGCCAGCAGCCCGGGGGCGTCTAGCACAGATACGCAGTATTTT

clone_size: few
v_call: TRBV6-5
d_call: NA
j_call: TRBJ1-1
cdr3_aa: CASSYPGKTFF
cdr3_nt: TGTGCCAGCAGTTACCCGGGGAAGACTTTCTTT

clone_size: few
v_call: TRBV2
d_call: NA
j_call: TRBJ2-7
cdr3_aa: CAIPTGTHEQYF
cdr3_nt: TGTGCCATCCCCACAGGTACCCACGAGCAGTACTTC

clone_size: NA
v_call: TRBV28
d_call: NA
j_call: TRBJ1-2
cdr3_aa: CASSFGFYGYTF
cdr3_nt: TGTGCCAGCAGTTTTGGCTTCTATGGCTACACCTTC

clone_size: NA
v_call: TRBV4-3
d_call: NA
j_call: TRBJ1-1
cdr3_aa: CASRMGQGGVAFF
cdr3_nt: TGCGCCAGCAGAATGGGGCAGGGAGGAGTAGCTTTCTTT

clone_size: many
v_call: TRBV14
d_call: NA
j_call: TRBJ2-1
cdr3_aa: CASSQDLANEQFF
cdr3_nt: TGTGCCAGCAGCCAAGATTTGGCAAATGAGCAGTTCTTC

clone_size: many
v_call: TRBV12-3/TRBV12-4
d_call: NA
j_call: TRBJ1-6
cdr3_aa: CASSLGALNSPLHF
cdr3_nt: TGTGCCAGCAGTTTAGGGGCCCTAAATTCACCCCTCCACTTT

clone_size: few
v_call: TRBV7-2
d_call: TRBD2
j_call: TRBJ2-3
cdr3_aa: CASSLRRGRVDTQYF
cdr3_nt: TGTGCCAGCAGCTTAAGGCGGGGGAGGGTAGATACGCAGTATTTT

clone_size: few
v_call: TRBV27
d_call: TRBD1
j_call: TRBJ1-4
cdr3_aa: CASSPPRQGSTNEKLFF
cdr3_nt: TGTGCCAGCAGTCCACCCCGACAGGGGTCAACTAATGAAAAACTGTTTTTT

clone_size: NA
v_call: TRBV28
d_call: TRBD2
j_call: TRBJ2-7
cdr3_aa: CAGSGGSSYEQYF
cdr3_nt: TGTGCCGGGTCGGGGGGTAGCTCCTACGAGCAGTACTTC

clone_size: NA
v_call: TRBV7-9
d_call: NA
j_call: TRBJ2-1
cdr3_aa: CASSLLQGGKNEQFF
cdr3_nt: TGTGCCAGCAGCTTATTACAGGGGGGGAAGAATGAGCAGTTCTTC

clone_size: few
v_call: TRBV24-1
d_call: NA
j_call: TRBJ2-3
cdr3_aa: CATSDSPGIGADTQYF
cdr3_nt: TGTGCCACCAGTGATTCTCCGGGAATTGGGGCAGATACGCAGTATTTT

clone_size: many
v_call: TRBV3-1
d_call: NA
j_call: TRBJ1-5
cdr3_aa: CASSQDRNQPQHF
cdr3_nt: TGCGCCAGCAGCCAAGATCGCAATCAGCCCCAGCATTTT

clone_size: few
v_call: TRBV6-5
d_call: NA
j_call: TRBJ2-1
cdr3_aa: CASSYGTAYNEQFF
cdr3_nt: TGTGCCAGCAGTTACGGGACGGCCTACAATGAGCAGTTCTTC

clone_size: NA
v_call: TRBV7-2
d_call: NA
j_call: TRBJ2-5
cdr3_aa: CASRKVGAETQYF
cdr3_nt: TGTGCCAGCAGGAAAGTGGGGGCAGAGACCCAGTACTTC

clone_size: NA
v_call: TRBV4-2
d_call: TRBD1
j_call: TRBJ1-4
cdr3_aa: CASSQDSRTGGRRLFF
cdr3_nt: TGTGCCAGCAGCCAAGATAGCCGGACAGGGGGCAGGAGACTGTTTTTT

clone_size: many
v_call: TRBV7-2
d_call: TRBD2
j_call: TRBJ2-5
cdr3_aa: CASSRLPGGTGTQYF
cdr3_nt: TGTGCCAGCAGCCGATTGCCGGGGGGGACGGGGACCCAGTACTTC

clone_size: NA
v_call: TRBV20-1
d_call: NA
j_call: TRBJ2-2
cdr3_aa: CSARPHSNTGELFF
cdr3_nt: TGCAGTGCTAGACCCCACTCCAACACCGGGGAGCTGTTTTTT

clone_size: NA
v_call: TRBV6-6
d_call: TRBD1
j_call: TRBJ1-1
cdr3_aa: CASSYDRAGSAEAFF
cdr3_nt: TGTGCCAGCAGTTACGACAGGGCGGGTTCCGCTGAAGCTTTCTTT

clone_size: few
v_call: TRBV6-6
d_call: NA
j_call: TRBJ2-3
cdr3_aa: CASSPPRRGLTDTQYF
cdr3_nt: TGTGCCAGCAGCCCGCCTCGGCGGGGGCTAACAGATACGCAGTATTTT

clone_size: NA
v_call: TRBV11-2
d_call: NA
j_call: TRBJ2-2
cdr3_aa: CASSQKMYRSTGELFF
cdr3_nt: TGTGCCAGCAGCCAAAAGATGTACAGATCCACCGGGGAGCTGTTTTTT

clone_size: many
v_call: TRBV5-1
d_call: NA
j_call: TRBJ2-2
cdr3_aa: CASRGLQNTGELFF
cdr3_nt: TGCGCCAGCAGAGGGCTACAGAACACCGGGGAGCTGTTTTTT

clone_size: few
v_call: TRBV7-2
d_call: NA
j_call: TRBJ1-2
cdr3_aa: CASSLAVGSRYGYTF
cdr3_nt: TGTGCCAGCAGCTTAGCTGTAGGGTCGAGATATGGCTACACCTTC

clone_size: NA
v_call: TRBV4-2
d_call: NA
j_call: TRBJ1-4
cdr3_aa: CASSRTYPTNEKLFF
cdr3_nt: TGTGCCAGCAGCCGAACATATCCAACTAATGAAAAACTGTTTTTT

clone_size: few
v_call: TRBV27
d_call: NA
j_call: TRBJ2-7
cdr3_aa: CASSSTTYEQYF
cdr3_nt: TGTGCCAGCAGCTCCACAACCTACGAGCAGTACTTC